This T cell receptor beta chain was documented in a study of CD8 T cells in Susac syndrome (dated by TCRdb to the late 2010s). Notes on the research overall: Repertoire sequencing was used to test whether CD8+ T cell activation and differentiation in Susac syndrome was antigen driven. The clonality of the CD8+ T cell repertoire was compared across over 9 healthy donors, some 14 Susac syndrome patients and roughly 15 multiple sclerosis patients.

Regarding this clonotype: This clone's antigen is unknown. No base-level quality is on record; no much larger clone is a single base apart.

Peripheral blood CD8+ and CD4+ T cells from healthy donors, Susac syndrome patients and multiple sclerosis patients were profiled using high-throughput TCR beta sequencing. Healthy donors were age- and sex-matched controls. Bulk CD8+ and CD4+ T cells were purified by magnetic negative isolation, whereas CD8+ TEMRA cells were enriched by FACS. Blood was collected in EDTA tubes and processed within 24 hours, with PBMCs isolated through density gradient centrifugation. PBMCs intended for TCR sequencing were cryopreserved in liquid nitrogen and were subsequently thawed in a 37 degrees C water bath. The sorted or isolated CD4+, CD8+ and CD8+ TEMRA cells had a purity of 90% or higher. General study outcomes and caveats: The number of individuals in the TCR sequencing and HLA analysis was recognized as being relatively small.

The cysteine opens and the phenylalanine closes a CDR3 of 15 amino acids. The CDR3 DNA has 45 bases and is translated from base 1. As encoded in the germline V gene (reference sequence), CDR1 is DFQATT while CDR2 is SNEGSKA. V drops 4 bases and J drops 4 bases, leaving 17 bases in between. RNA was extracted using the RNeasy kit, and about 0.45 to 1 microgram was reverse transcribed with random hexamers. TCR beta CDR3 regions were amplified with the immunoSEQ multiplex PCR assay covering 54 Vbeta and 13 Jbeta segments. Bias from PCR amplification was corrected by using a synthetic template baseline for primer optimization and for computational correction. Per the authors' processing: Reads were assigned to V, D and J genes according to IMGT and analyzed in immunoSEQ Analyzer, with only productive sequences retained. Clonality was calculated as one minus the Shannon entropy normalized by log2 of the number of productive unique sequences. For each patient and control, public and private clones were evaluated among the 100 most prevalent clones. Susac-specific clones were defined as absent from healthy and MS cohorts, around 980 published viral clones and other ImmuneACCESS disease sequences. TCRdb trimmed the raw reads at Q25, called clones with MiXCR and kept productive beta chains. Every entry covers one CDR3 protein and lists the most common genes and DNA from its rows. These V and J calls rely on TCRdb rather than the paper's analysis. The table for this sample lists 75,000 to 100,000 distinct CDR3 sequences; around 94% of them were counted only once. About 0.25% of the sample is in the top ten clones.

The TCR sequence derives from a human donor in good health. Material for sequencing was CD8+ T cells from PBMCs. Here the chain combines TRBV20-1 and TRBJ2-1; tentative D gene TRBD1, with 6 bases matching. The DNA sequence reads TGCAGTGCTACATTGAGGGGGAGCTGGTACAATGAGCAGTTCTTC. It translates as CSATLRGSWYNEQFF.